The 16 T cell receptor beta chains presented below share a single source sample, sequenced in a study of cytomegalovirus exposure and HLA in healthy donors. PCR amplification relied on 60 Vbeta primers (plus 13 Jbeta primers). Measured with immunoSEQ multiplex PCR; TCRdb has only the in-frame clones, and not every one. Seen here are 60,000 to 70,000 clones, about 75% observed once, and the top ten hold roughly a quarter. Material for sequencing was PBMCs. Source of these receptors: a woman in her forties in good health and CMV-seropositive.

A few counts support this clone. This chain uses TRBV7-9 with TRBJ1-2, with TRBD1 matching over 12 bases. The trim removed 5 bases at V and 8 bases at J, leaving 12 bases unmatched. Germline CDR1 and CDR2: SEHNR and FQNEAQ (reference sequence). This CDR3 contains 16 residues. CDR3 nucleotide sequence: TGTGCCAGCAGCCGTTCTGGGGGACAGGGGGCTCACGGCTACACCTTC. Translating gives CASSRSGGQGAHGYTF.

This clone was found a few times. The chain joins TRBV5-1 to TRBJ2-7; D is possibly TRBD2 (6 bases). V was clipped by 1 base and J by 6 bases, with 8 bases between them. Per the germline V gene, CDR1 is SGHRS and CDR2 is YFSETQ. The CDR3 runs 12 residues. Here the CDR3 DNA reads TGCGCCAGCAGCTTGCAGGGAGGCGAGCAGTACTTC. Translated, it gives CASSLQGGEQYF. Looking up the rest from reference TRBV5-1 and TRBJ2-7 gives the full variable domain: KAGVTQTPRYLIKTRGQQVTLSCSPISGHRSVSWYQQTPGQGLQFLFEYFSETQRNKGNFPGRFSGRQFSNSRSEMNVSTLELGDSALYLCASSLQGGEQYFGPGTRLTVT.

CDR3 DNA sequence: TGTGCCCGGGACAGGAGGACCGGGGAGCTGTTTTTT. Its protein product is CARDRRTGELFF. V usage is TRBV30 and J usage is TRBJ2-2; the match to TRBD1 covers 8 bases. This CDR3 has 12 residues. CDR1 is GTSNPN, CDR2 SVGIG, per germline (reference sequence). The ends lost 8 bases at V and 5 bases at J; junction bases unmatched: 4.

The rearrangement links TRBV5-5 to TRBJ2-7, with TRBD2 matching over 9 bases. The CDR3 covers 15 residues. Trimming took 4 bases from V and 4 from J; bases not matched to a gene: 9. CDR1 is SGHKS and CDR2 is YYEKEE in the germline V gene (reference sequence). As DNA, the CDR3 is TGTGCCAGCAGCCTAGGGGCGGGGGGGCCTTACGAGCAGTACTTC. This gives the protein CASSLGAGGPYEQYF.

The chain links TRBV2 to TRBJ2-3, with D maybe TRBD1 (6 bases). The germline V gene has CDR1 SNHLY and CDR2 FYNNEI. Trimming pared 5 bases from V and 0 bases from J, leaving 21 bases between. The CDR3 runs to 18 residues. The CDR3 nucleotides read TGTGCCAGCAGTTGGACAGTCCTAGGGACCTCTAGCACAGATACGCAGTATTTT. Protein product: CASSWTVLGTSSTDTQYF.

V and J are TRBV7-9 and TRBJ1-1; D possibly corresponds to TRBD1 (6 bases). Germline loops: CDR1 SEHNR, CDR2 FQNEAQ (reference sequence). Trimming cost V 1 base and J 6 bases, with 15 bases left between them. CDR3 length: 15 amino acids. The chain's CDR3 is CASSLVGAVHAEAFF. The CDR3 bases are TGTGCCAGCAGCTTAGTGGGGGCCGTCCATGCTGAAGCTTTCTTT.

V usage is TRBV18 and J usage is TRBJ2-2, with 8 bases lining up with TRBD1. The CDR3 spans 15 residues. V lost 3 bases to trimming and J lost 4 bases; unmatched junction nucleotides: 4. Germline CDR1 KGHSH, CDR2 LQKENI. The CDR3 nucleotides read TGTGCCAGCTCACCCGGGACAGGAGTCACCGGGGAGCTGTTTTTT. Its protein is CASSPGTGVTGELFF.

This chain joins TRBV5-1 and TRBJ2-7; 10 bases map to TRBD1. CDR3 size: 16 residues. Germline trimming cut 4 bases from V and 3 bases from J; bases unmatched to any gene: 10. From germline, CDR1 is SGHRS and CDR2 YFSETQ. The CDR3: CASSPRRGQGFYEQYF. Written as DNA, the CDR3 is TGCGCCAGCAGCCCCAGGCGGGGACAGGGGTTCTACGAGCAGTACTTC.

The rearrangement uses TRBV5-6 and TRBJ2-1, with 9 bases aligning to TRBD2. Trimming removed 0 bases from V and 10 bases from J; junction bases left unmatched: 11. CDR3 size: 16 residues. The germline V gene encodes CDR1 SGHDT and CDR2 YYEEEE. This CDR3 reads CASSLGGAGGPREQFF. The CDR3 DNA reads TGTGCCAGCAGCTTGGGAGGGGCGGGGGGGCCTCGGGAGCAGTTCTTC.

In nucleotides, the CDR3 is TGTGCCAGCAGTGGAAGGGACTCTCTGGCGGTCAATCAGCCCCAGCATTTT. Translation: CASSGRDSLAVNQPQHF. The J gene is TRBJ1-5, the V gene TRBV6-1; tentatively, D is TRBD1 (5 bases). Trimming left V 4 bases short and J 3 bases short, with 19 bases between. This CDR3 region has 17 residues. Per germline, CDR1 MNHNS and CDR2 SASEGT.

The V gene is TRBV5-4, the J gene TRBJ2-3; D might be TRBD2 (6 bases). CDR1 is SGHNT and CDR2 is YYREEE in the germline V gene (reference sequence). The V and J ends lost 4 bases and 2 bases respectively, with 14 bases between them. The CDR3 spans 15 residues. The CDR3 protein is CASSRDSESTDTQYF. CDR3 nucleotide sequence: TGTGCCAGCAGCAGGGACTCAGAGTCCACAGATACGCAGTATTTT.

This clone was seen only a few times. CDR3 DNA: TGTGCCAGCAGCTTAACAGGGTTGGGCACTGAAGCTTTCTTT. It yields the protein CASSLTGLGTEAFF. V is TRBV11-3 and J is TRBJ1-1, with D possibly being TRBD1 (6 bases). The CDR3 sequence is 14 residues long. Germline CDR1 reads SGHNT; CDR2 reads YENEEA. V dropped 2 bases and J dropped 4 bases, with 11 bases sitting between them.

This chain links TRBV6-6 with TRBJ1-6; TRBD1 matches at 7 bases. The V and J ends lost 10 bases and 4 bases, in that order; junction bases with no gene match: 10. The V gene's germline CDR1 is MNHNY and CDR2 SVGAGI (reference sequence). The CDR3 covers 15 residues. Here the CDR3 DNA reads TGTGCCACCCGAGGGACAGATCCTTATAATTCACCCCTCCACTTT. Encoded protein: CATRGTDPYNSPLHF.

This clone showed up just once. The chain is built from TRBV19 and TRBJ1-1; 7 bases map to TRBD1. From germline, CDR1 is LNHDA and CDR2 SQIVND (reference sequence). With 5 bases clipped from V and 4 bases from J, the junction kept 4 bases outside the gene matches. The CDR3 has 13 residues. CDR3 protein: CASSPRTGTEAFF. Written as DNA, the CDR3 is TGTGCCAGTAGTCCACGGACAGGCACTGAAGCTTTCTTT. Full variable domain (outside the CDR3, taken from reference TRBV19 and TRBJ1-1): DGGITQSPKYLFRKEGQNVTLSCEQNLNHDAMYWYRQDPGQGLRLIYYSQIVNDFQKGDIAEGYSVSREKKESFPLTVTSAQKNPTAFYLCASSPRTGTEAFFGQGTRLTVV.

Written as DNA, the CDR3 is TGTGCCAGCAGCTTATCCTCGGGGAACTATGGCTACACCTTC. Translated, it gives CASSLSSGNYGYTF. The chain uses TRBV7-2 and TRBJ1-2; D gene unclear. The CDR3 length is 14 residues. V was shortened by 2 bases and J by 2 bases, with 9 bases between the two germline ends. From germline, CDR1 is SGHTA and CDR2 FQGNSA.

The CDR3 protein is CASSLWGGEQFF. The CDR3 coding sequence is TGTGCCAGCAGTTTGTGGGGCGGTGAGCAGTTCTTC. This rearrangement joins TRBV28 to TRBJ2-1, with D perhaps TRBD1 (5 bases). V lost 3 bases, J lost 9 bases, and 9 bases lay in between. The germline CDR1 and CDR2 sequences are MDHEN and SYDVKM. The CDR3 sequence is 12 residues long. Combining the CDR3 with reference TRBV28 and TRBJ2-1 gives the whole variable domain DVKVTQSSRYLVKRTGEKVFLECVQDMDHENMFWYRQDPGLGLRLIYFSYDVKMKEKGDIPEGYSVSREKKERFSLILESASTNQTSMYLCASSLWGGEQFFGPGTRLTVL.